The 21 T cell receptor beta chains below all came from one sample that was sequenced in a study of control samples from healthy donors and cancer patients. Generated by immunoSEQ multiplex PCR, the TCRdb table keeps only in-frame clones and is missing some. The sample contains roughly 95,000 clones, 80% to 95% of which appear only once. Sequencing was done on a sample of blood. These receptor sequences come from a human donor in good health. The donor label of this sample is uncertain.

The CDR3: CASGRGQGSHEQYF. The CDR3 DNA reads TGCGCCAGTGGTAGGGGACAGGGGTCCCACGAGCAGTACTTC. V usage is TRBV10-2 and J usage is TRBJ2-7, with TRBD1 matching 10 bases. Trimming took 9 bases from V and 5 from J; bases not matched to a gene: 10. The CDR3 runs to 14 residues. CDR1 is WSHSY and CDR2 is SAAADI in the germline V gene.

This clone came up once. The chain links TRBV2 to TRBJ1-5; TRBD1 matches 11 bases. CDR1 is SNHLY and CDR2 is FYNNEI in the germline V gene. This CDR3 is 16 amino acids long. Unmatched junction bases numbered 6, after V lost 4 bases and J lost 4 bases. For the CDR3, the DNA is TGTGCCAGCAGTGCGAGGGGGACAGGGGGGAATCAGCCCCAGCATTTT. Amino acid sequence: CASSARGTGGNQPQHF.

The V gene is TRBV9, the J gene TRBJ1-5, with D perhaps matching TRBD1 (6 bases). Germline CDR1 is SGDLS and CDR2 is YYNGEE. V dropped 3 bases and J dropped 5 bases, with 18 bases sitting between them. The CDR3 spans 16 residues. Written as DNA, the CDR3 is TGTGCCAGCAGCGGAGTCTCGGGGGCGCATTATCAGCCCCAGCATTTT. This gives the protein CASSGVSGAHYQPQHF.

The chain carries TRBV28 and TRBJ1-1; D remains ambiguous. The V end was cut by 3 bases, the J end by 0 bases, with 17 bases between. Germline V gene lookup returns CDR1 MDHEN and CDR2 SYDVKM. The CDR3 has 17 amino acids. The CDR3 sequence: CASSFRRGLHMNTEAFF. The CDR3, as DNA: TGTGCCAGCAGTTTTAGGAGAGGACTTCACATGAACACTGAAGCTTTCTTT. Full variable domain (missing parts from reference TRBV28 and TRBJ1-1): DVKVTQSSRYLVKRTGEKVFLECVQDMDHENMFWYRQDPGLGLRLIYFSYDVKMKEKGDIPEGYSVSREKKERFSLILESASTNQTSMYLCASSFRRGLHMNTEAFFGQGTRLTVV.

V usage is TRBV6-5 and J usage is TRBJ2-1; TRBD2 matches 12 bases. The CDR3 sequence is 15 residues long. Germline assignment: CDR1 MNHEY and CDR2 SVGAGI. Trimming at V came to 6 bases and at J to 6 bases, leaving 6 bases not matched to a gene. CDR3 nucleotides: TGTGCCAGCAGCTGGACTAGCGGGGATGGCAATGAGCAGTTCTTC. This encodes CASSWTSGDGNEQFF.

This chain joins TRBV5-5 and TRBJ1-2; D is undetermined. CDR1 is SGHKS, CDR2 YYEKEE, per germline (reference sequence). The CDR3 is 14 residues long. With 1 base removed from V and 2 bases from J, the gap between germline ends came to 9 bases. This chain's CDR3 is CASSLTAGNYGYTF. The CDR3 DNA is TGTGCCAGCAGCTTGACCGCCGGGAACTATGGCTACACCTTC.

The chain has TRBV3-1 (or the pseudogene TRBV3-2) and TRBJ1-6; D ambiguous. V was pared by 0 bases and J by 10 bases, with 16 bases between. CDR1 is LGHDT, CDR2 YNNKEL, per germline (reference sequence). The CDR3 spans 16 residues. This chain's CDR3 is CASSQEVTHRLSPLHF. DNA for the CDR3: TGTGCCAGCAGCCAAGAGGTAACTCATCGACTATCACCCCTCCACTTT.

The CDR3 region has the DNA TGTGCCAGCAGCTCCCTAAGGCGGGGGGTCGAAGAGACCCAGTACTTC. This sequence encodes CASSSLRRGVEETQYF. J is TRBJ2-5 and V is TRBV13; the match to TRBD2 covers 8 bases. CDR1 and CDR2 (germline): PRHDT, FYEKMQ (reference sequence). Losses at the gene ends were 4 bases for V and 3 bases for J; bases not matched to a gene: 10. The CDR3 extends over 16 amino acids. Filled out from reference TRBV13 and TRBJ2-5, the complete variable domain reads AAGVIQSPRHLIKEKRETATLKCYPIPRHDTVYWYQQGPGQDPQFLISFYEKMQSDKGSIPDRFSAQQFSDYHSELNMSSLELGDSALYFCASSSLRRGVEETQYFGPGTRLLVL.

The chain couples TRBV6-6 to TRBJ2-3, with D perhaps TRBD1 or TRBD2 (6 bases each). CDR1 and CDR2 from the germline V gene are MNHNY and SVGAGI (reference sequence). V was pared by 7 bases and J by 6 bases, with 17 bases between. This CDR3 has 14 residues. For the CDR3, the DNA is TGTGCCAGCAATTTTTTTACGGGGGCCGATACGCAGTATTTT. It encodes CASNFFTGADTQYF.

The J gene is TRBJ1-4, the V gene TRBV21-1; the table's D call, TRBD1, has no DNA check behind it. TRBV21-1 has pseudogene status. This CDR3 is built from 14 residues. This chain's CDR3 is CASSKEGVFEKLFF. CDR3 nucleotides: TGTGCCAGCAGCAAAGAGGGGGTTTTTGAAAAACTGTTTTTT.

The chain combines TRBV11-3 with TRBJ2-1; D gene ambiguous. Per germline, CDR1 SGHNT and CDR2 YENEEA. This CDR3 contains 17 residues. Deletions cut 0 bases from V and 2 bases from J, with 14 bases between. The CDR3 coding sequence is TGTGCCAGCAGCTTAGACGGACGAGTGGTAGCCTACAATGAGCAGTTCTTC. Translation: CASSLDGRVVAYNEQFF.

The chain uses TRBV5-6 and TRBJ2-6; 7 bases line up with TRBD1. CDR1 and CDR2 from the germline V gene are SGHDT and YYEEEE. V trimming: 4 bases; J trimming: 3 bases; junction bases outside the gene matches: 10. The CDR3 sequence is 17 residues long. CDR3 sequence: CASSNRQGPGGANVLTF. CDR3 nucleotides: TGTGCCAGCAGCAATCGACAGGGTCCGGGTGGGGCCAACGTCCTGACTTTC.

The chain recombines TRBV10-3 with TRBJ1-3; a possible D gene is TRBD1 (5 bases). The length of the CDR3 is 14 residues. V lost 2 bases and J 5 bases, leaving 10 bases between the germline ends. Germline V gene data show CDR1 as ENHRY and CDR2 as SYGVKD. CDR3 coding DNA: TGTGCCATCAGTGAGGTCCGGGGCCGAAACACCATATATTTT. It specifies CAISEVRGRNTIYF.

The chain employs TRBV27 and TRBJ2-1; 12 bases line up with TRBD2. The CDR3 has 17 residues. Germline V CDR1 and CDR2: MNHEY, SMNVEV (reference sequence). V lost 2 bases and J lost 6; bases outside the gene matches: 8. DNA of the CDR3: TGTGCCAGCAGTTTAACACTTGGACTAGCGGGGCTCAATGAGCAGTTCTTC. This codes for CASSLTLGLAGLNEQFF.

The chain links TRBV28 to TRBJ2-1; D possibly matches TRBD1 or TRBD2 (5 bases each). V lost 7 bases, J lost 6 bases, and 10 bases lay in between. This CDR3 is 12 amino acids long. From germline, CDR1 is MDHEN and CDR2 SYDVKM. The CDR3 spells CASNPGGNEQFF. Written as DNA, the CDR3 is TGTGCCAGCAACCCTGGGGGCAATGAGCAGTTCTTC.

The table lists this clone with a count of one. The chain's CDR3 is CASSLGGTQPTGELFF. For the CDR3, the DNA is TGTGCCAGCAGCTTAGGAGGGACCCAACCCACCGGGGAGCTGTTTTTT. The chain is built from TRBV7-2 and TRBJ2-2; perhaps D is TRBD1 or TRBD2 (5 bases each). V dropped 1 base and J dropped 4 bases, with 13 bases sitting between them. Looked up from germline, CDR1 is SGHTA and CDR2 is FQGNSA. CDR3 length: 16 residues. Variable domain in full (rest from reference TRBV7-2 and TRBJ2-2): GAGVSQSPSNKVTEKGKDVELRCDPISGHTALYWYRQSLGQGLEFLIYFQGNSAPDKSGLPSDRFSAERTGGSVSTLTIQRTQQEDSAVYLCASSLGGTQPTGELFFGEGSRLTVL.

The rearrangement links TRBV12-5 to TRBJ2-5; D is possibly TRBD1 or TRBD2 (5 bases each). CDR3 size: 17 residues. Germline V gene lookup returns CDR1 LGHNT and CDR2 FRNRAP. Trimming took 5 bases from V and 1 from J, leaving 20 bases between them. The CDR3 DNA reads as TGTGCTAGTGGTAAATCAGACGGGGCTAGGGGCCAAGAGACCCAGTACTTC. It is translated as CASGKSDGARGQETQYF.

The V call is TRBV18, the J call TRBJ2-1; 8 nucleotides align to TRBD1. V lost 3 bases, J lost 9 bases, and 7 bases stayed unmatched. There are 14 residues in the CDR3. The germline gives CDR1 KGHSH, CDR2 LQKENI. The chain's CDR3 is CASSPTDRAAEQFF. CDR3 DNA sequence: TGTGCCAGCTCACCTACGGACAGGGCCGCTGAGCAGTTCTTC.

In this sample, this clone turned up a few times. This rearrangement joins TRBV24-1 to TRBJ2-5, with 7 positions matching TRBD1. Germline trimming cut 1 base from V and 11 bases from J; bases unmatched to any gene: 3. Germline CDR1 reads KGHDR; CDR2 reads SFDVKD. This CDR3 is 12 amino acids long. The CDR3 nucleotides are TGTGCCACCAGTGATTTAACACAGGGGCAGTACTTC. Translated, it gives CATSDLTQGQYF.

The chain links TRBV18 to TRBJ2-2, with 9 positions matching TRBD1. The trim removed 4 bases at V and 1 base at J, leaving 1 base unmatched. The CDR3 is 15 amino acids. Germline V CDR1 and CDR2: KGHSH, LQKENI. The CDR3 bases are TGTGCCAGCTCACTGGGACAGGGGAACACCGGGGAGCTGTTTTTT. This encodes CASSLGQGNTGELFF.

This sequence joins TRBV11-2 and TRBJ1-1; D is possibly TRBD1 (5 bases). The germline V gene encodes CDR1 SGHAT and CDR2 FQNNGV. The CDR3 spans 14 residues. V shed 1 base and J shed 6 bases, with 12 bases lying between them. CDR3 sequence: CASSLVARVSEAFF. CDR3 DNA: TGTGCCAGCAGCTTAGTAGCCAGGGTGTCTGAAGCTTTCTTT.